What follows describes a single T cell receptor beta chain. Its antigen is as yet unknown. The PCR was carried out with 60 Vbeta primers and 13 Jbeta primers. The table came from immunoSEQ multiplex PCR; TCRdb's copy has only in-frame clones and leaves some out. In total, the table holds approximately 50,000 clones. CDR1 is MNHEY and CDR2 is SVGAGI in the germline V gene. The V end lost 1 base, the J end lost 5 bases, and 11 bases lay between the germline ends. The CDR3 is 14 residues long. The data are from a study of cytomegalovirus exposure and HLA in healthy donors. Findings and limits, study-wide: TCR beta chains associated with HLA were, in a later analysis, more clonally expanded than equally common others. Researchers reportedly found TCR beta sequences accurately predicted most subjects' HLA-A and HLA-B alleles.

Sequenced: PBMCs. The chain combines TRBV6-5 with TRBJ1-1, with a tentative D call TRBD1 (5 bases). This clonotype originated in a male donor in good health and CMV-seronegative. The CDR3, as DNA: TGTGCCAGCAGTTACTGGGGTAGACAGACTGAAGCTTTCTTT. This gives the protein CASSYWGRQTEAFF.